These 10 T cell receptor beta chains were sequenced from one sample in a study of blood T cell repertoires in COVID-19. Profiled with immunoSEQ multiplex PCR; TCRdb holds only in-frame clones, not every one. Found here are over 200,000 clones, approximately 90% of them singletons; the top ten hold roughly 2.7%. Sequencing was done on a sample of peripheral blood. Source of these receptors: a man aged 25-40 years with COVID-19, enrolled during active disease.

This rearrangement joins TRBV6-1 to TRBJ1-2; D is uncertain. Trimming shortened V by 3 bases and J by 0 bases, and 5 bases separated the two germline ends. Germline CDR1 and CDR2: MNHNS and SASEGT. This CDR3 has 13 amino acids. The chain's CDR3 is CASSESTNYGYTF. For the CDR3, the DNA is TGTGCCAGCAGTGAGAGTACTAACTATGGCTACACCTTC.

The rearrangement uses TRBV6-5 and TRBJ1-6; the D gene is possibly TRBD1 (6 bases). The V end was cut by 4 bases, the J end by 0 bases, with 10 bases between. This CDR3 has 16 amino acids. The germline V gene encodes CDR1 MNHEY and CDR2 SVGAGI. In DNA, the CDR3 is TGTGCCAGCAGTTCGACGGACAGCTCCTATAATTCACCCCTCCACTTT. Residues: CASSSTDSSYNSPLHF.

The chain has TRBV27 and TRBJ1-1; D ambiguous. CDR3 length equals 16 residues. CDR1 and CDR2 from the germline V gene are MNHEY and SMNVEV (reference sequence). Deletions cut 0 bases from V and 3 bases from J, with 14 bases between. Here the CDR3 reads CASSLSMTRRDTEAFF. CDR3 DNA: TGTGCCAGCAGTTTATCGATGACTCGACGGGACACTGAAGCTTTCTTT.

The chain has TRBV27 and TRBJ2-7, with TRBD1 matching 9 bases. The trim removed 5 bases at V and 3 bases at J, leaving 14 bases unmatched. The CDR3 is 17 amino acids. Germline V gene sequence: CDR1 MNHEY, CDR2 SMNVEV (reference sequence). The CDR3 DNA reads TGTGCCAGCAGTACCCTCTTTCCGGGACAGGGAAACTACGAGCAGTACTTC. This encodes CASSTLFPGQGNYEQYF.

The chain employs TRBV10-3 and TRBJ1-5; 9 bases align to TRBD1. Germline CDR1 is ENHRY and CDR2 is SYGVKD. V dropped 8 bases and J dropped 6; count of bases not matched to a gene: 8. CDR3 size: 14 residues. This CDR3 is CAISRGQGPQPQHF. The CDR3 DNA follows: TGTGCCATCTCCCGGGGACAGGGTCCTCAGCCCCAGCATTTT.

This sequence joins TRBV4-3 and TRBJ1-5; 7 bases line up with TRBD1. The CDR3 has 14 amino acids. The germline gives CDR1 LGHNA, CDR2 YSLEER. V was clipped by 5 bases and J by 5 bases; unmatched bases: 6. CDR3 in amino acids: CASSTRTGDQPQHF. The CDR3 nucleotides read TGCGCCAGCAGCACCCGGACAGGTGATCAGCCCCAGCATTTT.

This clone was counted once. The chain uses TRBV11-2 and TRBJ1-6; D is unresolved. CDR3 length: 15 residues. Germline V gene lookup returns CDR1 SGHAT and CDR2 FQNNGV. Between the trimmed V and J ends, which lost 3 bases and 0 bases, there was a span of 6 bases. CDR3 bases: TGTGCCAGCAGCTTGGGGAGCTCCTATAATTCACCCCTCCACTTT. As protein: CASSLGSSYNSPLHF.

CDR3 loop: CSVVRSGGKNEQFF. CDR3 nucleotide sequence: TGCAGCGTTGTTAGGTCAGGGGGGAAAAATGAGCAGTTCTTC. This rearrangement joins TRBV29-1 to TRBJ2-1; weak D call: TRBD1 (7 bases). Trimming stripped 4 bases from V and 7 bases from J, with 17 bases between. The germline V gene has CDR1 SQVTM and CDR2 ANQGSEA. There are 14 residues in the CDR3.

This clone was counted a single time. This chain's CDR3 is CASSMGQGAYNEQFF. The CDR3 DNA is TGTGCCAGCTCTATGGGACAGGGGGCCTACAATGAGCAGTTCTTC. The J gene is TRBJ2-1, the V gene TRBV18; the match to TRBD1 covers 11 bases. Germline V gene sequence: CDR1 KGHSH, CDR2 LQKENI. J lost 2 bases, V lost 6 bases, and 3 bases had no gene match. CDR3 length: 15 amino acids.

The genes are TRBV9 and TRBJ2-1, with TRBD1 matching over 8 bases. Germline V gene data show CDR1 as SGDLS and CDR2 as YYNGEE. CDR3 length: 15 residues. V was pared by 10 bases and J by 0 bases, with 9 bases of the junction left unmatched. The CDR3: CASSRTGTSYNEQFF. The DNA for the CDR3 is TGTGCCTCTTCCCGGACAGGGACCTCCTACAATGAGCAGTTCTTC.